A single sample gave rise to the 25 T cell receptor beta chains below, sequenced in a study of blood T cells in healthy people across ages. Then a second PCR, running about 6 to 12 cycles, was carried out with a sample-barcoded 5' primer and a J-beta primer mix. TCRdb redid the calling of the 5' RACE reads with MiXCR, one entry per CDR3 protein. Of under 2,000,000 distinct CDR3 sequences in the sample, approximately 50% were seen once. Sequenced sample: blood. The receptors were sampled from a woman aged 40-49 years in good health.

Comments on this clonotype: One end of the junction does not line up with germline, which may come from a read error. V is TRBV4-2 and J is TRBJ2-1, with 10 positions matching TRBD2. The V gene's germline CDR1 is LGHNA and CDR2 YNFKEQ. This CDR3 has 19 amino acids. CDR3 region: CAGSQELVAGGLSYNEQFF. For the CDR3, the DNA is TGTGCCGGCAGCCAAGAGTTGGTAGCGGGGGGCCTCTCCTACAATGAGCAGTTCTTC.

This clonotype was seen a few times. The chain links TRBV20-1 to TRBJ2-5; 12 nucleotides match TRBD2. V was clipped by 4 bases and J by 5 bases; unmatched bases: 8. Germline V lookup: CDR1 DFQATT, CDR2 SNEGSKA (reference sequence). CDR3 length: 15 residues. CDR3 nucleotide sequence: TGCAGTGCTACCTTGACTAGCGGGGGCCGGGAGACCCAGTACTTC. The encoded protein is CSATLTSGGRETQYF.

The chain joins TRBV7-9 to TRBJ2-1; D is perhaps TRBD1 or TRBD2 (7 bases each). V was shortened by 2 bases and J by 5 bases, with 13 bases between the two germline ends. Germline V gene data show CDR1 as SEHNR and CDR2 as FQNEAQ (reference sequence). The CDR3 is made up of 15 amino acids. CDR3: CASSLSRGGNNEQFF. The DNA of the CDR3 is TGTGCCAGCAGCTTAAGCAGGGGGGGGAACAATGAGCAGTTCTTC.

This clonotype has only one observation. V is TRBV5-1 and J is TRBJ2-1, with 10 bases matching TRBD2. V gave up 0 bases and J gave up 4 bases; unmatched junction bases: 4. The CDR3 has 16 amino acids. Germline CDR1 SGHRS, CDR2 YFSETQ. The CDR3 spells CASSLVVAGGYNEQFF. The CDR3, as DNA: TGCGCCAGCAGCTTGGTCGTAGCGGGGGGATACAATGAGCAGTTCTTC.

This chain uses TRBV6-2 or TRBV6-3 with TRBJ2-3, with 10 bases matching TRBD1. V was pared by 5 bases and J by 1 base, with 6 bases of the junction left unmatched. The CDR3 covers 16 residues. Germline CDR1 and CDR2: MNHEY and SVGEGT. CDR3 protein: CASSSDRGRGTDTQYF. The DNA of the CDR3 is TGTGCCAGCAGTAGCGACAGGGGGCGCGGCACAGATACGCAGTATTTT.

This chain uses TRBV20-1 with TRBJ2-5; tentatively, D is TRBD1 (5 bases). CDR1 and CDR2 from the germline V gene are DFQATT and SNEGSKA (reference sequence). This CDR3 is built from 13 residues. Trimming took 5 bases from V and 5 from J, leaving 15 bases between them. CDR3 nucleotide sequence: TGCAGTGCTGAATCAGGGTACCGCGAGACCCAGTACTTC. It encodes CSAESGYRETQYF.

This clonotype was seen only a few times. The J gene is TRBJ1-2, the V gene TRBV27; no clear D gene. Trimming removed 8 bases from V and 4 bases from J, with 8 bases in between. CDR1 is MNHEY and CDR2 is SMNVEV in the germline V gene (reference sequence). The CDR3 sequence is 11 residues long. The CDR3 bases are TGTGCCAGCCGGACGGTCTATGGCTACACCTTC. The encoded protein is CASRTVYGYTF.

This clonotype was observed a handful of times. This chain links TRBV10-3 with TRBJ2-5; 11 bases are a match to TRBD2. Germline V lookup: CDR1 ENHRY, CDR2 SYGVKD. The CDR3 consists of 16 residues. Losses at the gene ends were 4 bases for V and 5 bases for J; bases not matched to a gene: 9. Here the CDR3 reads CAISATTSGASETQYF. The CDR3 DNA follows: TGTGCCATCAGTGCAACGACTAGCGGGGCCTCGGAGACCCAGTACTTC.

J is TRBJ2-3 and V is TRBV11-2, with 8 bases that match TRBD1. The J segment lost 4 bases and the V segment lost 5 bases, leaving 11 bases of the junction unmatched. Germline CDR1 SGHAT, CDR2 FQNNGV. The CDR3 length is 16 residues. CDR3 DNA sequence: TGTGCCAGCAGCCTAACGGACAGGGTCCTAGCAGATACGCAGTATTTT. Translating gives CASSLTDRVLADTQYF. Using reference TRBV11-2 and TRBJ2-3 for the parts outside the CDR3, the full variable domain is EAGVAQSPRYKIIEKRQSVAFWCNPISGHATLYWYQQILGQGPKLLIQFQNNGVVDDSQLPKDRFSAERLKGVDSTLKIQPAKLEDSAVYLCASSLTDRVLADTQYFGPGTRLTVL.

The chain employs TRBV6-2 or TRBV6-3 and TRBJ2-4; D gene unclear. The CDR3 totals 14 residues. V lost 6 bases to trimming and J lost 5 bases, with 14 bases between them. The V gene's germline CDR1 is MNHEY and CDR2 SVGEGT. CDR3 in amino acids: CASRPYPRENIQYF. CDR3 DNA: TGTGCCAGCAGACCTTACCCAAGGGAAAACATTCAGTACTTC.

The genes are TRBV24-1 and TRBJ2-1; TRBD1 matches at 7 bases. This CDR3 comprises 12 residues. V shed 0 bases, J shed 12 bases, and the junction held 1 base outside the gene matches. The germline gives CDR1 KGHDR, CDR2 SFDVKD. The CDR3 DNA reads TGTGCCACCAGTGATTTGGCAGGGGGGCAGTTCTTC. It encodes CATSDLAGGQFF.

This clonotype was observed a few times. The chain recombines TRBV20-1 with TRBJ2-1; possible D gene TRBD2, 5 bases. The CDR3 sequence is 15 residues long. Trimming removed 3 bases at V and 6 bases at J, with 18 bases between. CDR1 DFQATT and CDR2 SNEGSKA come from the germline V gene (reference sequence). The CDR3 bases are TGCAGTGCTAGGGACTCCGTCATATTAGGCAATGAGCAGTTCTTC. Protein sequence: CSARDSVILGNEQFF.

V and J are TRBV2 and TRBJ2-3, with D perhaps matching TRBD2 (5 bases). V was shortened by 6 bases and J by 7 bases, with 23 bases between the two germline ends. This CDR3 contains 16 residues. Germline loops: CDR1 SNHLY, CDR2 FYNNEI. Written as DNA, the CDR3 is TGTGCCAGCAGGGGCCAACGGGGAACCTCTAGCCATACGCAGTATTTT. It is translated as CASRGQRGTSSHTQYF.

Only a few counts were recorded for this clonotype. The CDR3 reads CASSLTGDNTIYF. The CDR3 coding sequence is TGTGCCAGCAGCTTAACTGGGGATAACACCATATATTTT. This chain links TRBV7-9 with TRBJ1-3; D is uncertain. V lost 2 bases to trimming and J lost 7 bases, with 9 bases between them. This CDR3 region has 13 residues. Germline-derived CDR1 and CDR2 are SEHNR and FQNEAQ (reference sequence).

This clonotype appeared many times. This chain joins TRBV12-3 or TRBV12-4 and TRBJ2-1; no firm D call. CDR3 length equals 13 residues. With 5 bases removed from V and 12 bases from J, the gap between germline ends came to 17 bases. DNA of the CDR3: TGTGCCAGCAGTACGGGCAGACTTGAGTGGCAGTTCTTC. Translation: CASSTGRLEWQFF.

A note on this clonotype: A much larger clone differs by one base, so this may be a read error. The chain uses TRBV29-1 and TRBJ2-1, with 12 bases fitting TRBD2. The CDR3 contains 15 residues. Looked up from germline, CDR1 is SQVTM and CDR2 is ANQGSEA. The V gene end was trimmed by 1 base and the J gene end by 10 bases; junction bases not matched to a gene: 8. CDR3 nucleotide sequence: TGCAGCGTTGAAGCCCTAGCGGGGGGGTCCTACGAGCAGTTCTTC. Protein product: CSVEALAGGSYEQFF.

The table lists this clonotype with a few counts. DNA of the CDR3: TGCGCCAGCAGCACCGGACAAAACGAGTATGGCTACACCTTC. Translation: CASSTGQNEYGYTF. The V gene is TRBV5-1, the J gene TRBJ1-2; tentatively, D is TRBD1 (5 bases). In germline, CDR1 is SGHRS, CDR2 YFSETQ. This CDR3 is built from 14 residues. Deletions cut 4 bases from V and 5 bases from J, with 15 bases between.

V and J are TRBV20-1 and TRBJ2-4; the D gene could be TRBD1 or TRBD2 (5 bases each). The DNA end is more similar to TRBJ2-7, so the J call may be wrong. Germline V gene lookup returns CDR1 DFQATT and CDR2 SNEGSKA (reference sequence). The CDR3 extends over 13 amino acids. The CDR3 DNA reads as TGCAGTGCTAGTCCCGGGGCCACCTACGAGCAGTACTTC. It yields the protein CSASPGATYEQYF.

The genes are TRBV2 and TRBJ2-2, with 15 positions matching TRBD2. The CDR3 consists of 18 residues. Germline values: CDR1 SNHLY, CDR2 FYNNEI. V lost 6 bases and J lost 3; bases outside the gene matches: 8. Here the CDR3 DNA reads TGTGCCAGCAGGAGAGGACTAGCGGGGGGGTCCTACACCGGGGAGCTGTTTTTT. As protein: CASRRGLAGGSYTGELFF.

The chain couples TRBV5-1 to TRBJ2-1; perhaps TRBD2 as D (6 bases). Gene TRBJ2-7 matches the end of the DNA better, so the J call may be wrong. The CDR3 totals 15 residues. Looked up from germline, CDR1 is SGHRS and CDR2 is YFSETQ. CDR3 region: CASSLILATYNEQYF. The CDR3 region has the DNA TGCGCCAGCAGCTTGATCCTAGCGACCTACAATGAGCAGTACTTC.

This clonotype was counted between two and nine times. The chain carries TRBV7-6 and TRBJ2-5; D is unresolved. The CDR3 runs 13 residues. V dropped 0 bases and J dropped 4 bases, with 6 bases sitting between them. Germline V gene data show CDR1 as SGHVS and CDR2 as FNYEAQ. The CDR3 protein is CASSLAFRETQYF. The CDR3 DNA reads as TGTGCCAGCAGCTTAGCCTTTCGAGAGACCCAGTACTTC.

The chain uses TRBV7-9 and TRBJ2-3; D perhaps matches TRBD2 (6 bases). This CDR3 contains 14 residues. Germline CDR1 and CDR2: SEHNR and FQNEAQ (reference sequence). V lost 5 bases to trimming and J lost 6 bases, with 15 bases between them. The CDR3 protein is CASSPGGPQDTQYF. Here the CDR3 DNA reads TGTGCCAGCAGCCCCGGGGGTCCCCAGGATACGCAGTATTTT. Complete variable domain (other parts from reference TRBV7-9 and TRBJ2-3): DTGVSQNPRHKITKRGQNVTFRCDPISEHNRLYWYRQTLGQGPEFLTYFQNEAQLEKSRLLSDRFSAERPKGSFSTLEIQRTEQGDSAMYLCASSPGGPQDTQYFGPGTRLTVL.

The chain uses TRBV7-6 and TRBJ1-6, with 9 bases aligning to TRBD1. CDR3 size: 16 residues. J gave up 9 bases and V 5 bases, and 11 bases lay outside the gene matches. Germline lookup yields CDR1 SGHVS and CDR2 FNYEAQ. For the CDR3, the DNA is TGTGCCAGCAGCCGTCCCTTGGGACAGGGATCTTCACCCCTCCACTTT. It specifies CASSRPLGQGSSPLHF.

CDR3 DNA: TGCGGAACAGGGGGTGGTCAGCCCCAGCATTTT. Amino acids: CGTGGGQPQHF. The chain recombines TRBV20-1 with TRBJ1-5, with 8 bases lining up with TRBD1. The CDR3 sequence is 11 residues long. The germline V gene encodes CDR1 DFQATT and CDR2 SNEGSKA (reference sequence).

This clonotype was seen a handful of times. The V and J genes are TRBV5-1 and TRBJ2-1; 13 bases line up with TRBD2. Germline V gives CDR1 SGHRS, CDR2 YFSETQ. V dropped 1 base and J dropped 1; count of bases not matched to a gene: 5. This CDR3 spans 18 amino acids. In nucleotides, the CDR3 is TGCGCCAGCAGCTTGCCCAAGACTAGCGGGGGGTCCTACAATGAGCAGTTCTTC. It encodes CASSLPKTSGGSYNEQFF.